These 24 T cell receptor beta chains originate from one sample sequenced in a study of cytomegalovirus exposure and HLA in healthy donors. The PCR contained 60 Vbeta and 13 Jbeta primers. Method: immunoSEQ multiplex PCR; TCRdb's copy keeps in-frame clones and lacks some. This table has over 100,000 clones, less than 70% appearing once. Sequencing was performed on PBMCs. These receptors came from a woman in her 70s in good health and CMV-seropositive.

The chain is built from TRBV7-2 and TRBJ1-5; 11 bases match TRBD1. Looked up from germline, CDR1 is SGHTA and CDR2 is FQGNSA. With 5 bases clipped from V and 6 bases from J, the junction kept 6 bases outside the gene matches. The CDR3 contains 15 residues. CDR3 DNA: TGTGCCAGCAGCGCGGACAGGGGGCAAGGTCAGCCCCAGCATTTT. Translated: CASSADRGQGQPQHF.

The chain has TRBV2 and TRBJ1-5; possibly TRBD1 for D (5 bases). The CDR3 loop spans 13 amino acids. Germline V gives CDR1 SNHLY, CDR2 FYNNEI. V lost 7 bases to trimming and J lost 0 bases, with 7 bases between them. Here the CDR3 DNA reads TGTGCCAGCACCGGGGGTAGCAATCAGCCCCAGCATTTT. Translation gives CASTGGSNQPQHF.

V is TRBV5-1 and J is TRBJ1-2; no definite D call. V lost 4 bases, J lost 6 bases, and 13 bases lay in between. Germline V gives CDR1 SGHRS, CDR2 YFSETQ. The CDR3 is made up of 13 amino acids. This chain's CDR3 is CASSPLGRDGYTF. CDR3 nucleotides: TGCGCCAGCAGCCCCCTAGGCAGAGATGGCTACACCTTC.

V usage is TRBV18 and J usage is TRBJ2-5, with D hard to call. The germline V gene has CDR1 KGHSH and CDR2 LQKENI. Trimming shortened V by 2 bases and J by 2 bases, and 6 bases separated the two germline ends. The length of the CDR3 is 13 residues. CDR3 region: CASSPIQQETQYF. CDR3 nucleotides: TGTGCCAGCTCACCAATACAGCAAGAGACCCAGTACTTC. Full variable domain (remainder filled in from reference TRBV18 and TRBJ2-5): NAGVMQNPRHLVRRRGQEARLRCSPMKGHSHVYWYRQLPEEGLKFMVYLQKENIIDESGMPKERFSAEFPKEGPSILRIQQVVRGDSAAYFCASSPIQQETQYFGPGTRLLVL.

The genes are TRBV6-5 and TRBJ2-7, with 9 bases identical to TRBD1. V lost 7 bases to trimming and J lost 6 bases; unmatched junction nucleotides: 7. Germline values: CDR1 MNHEY, CDR2 SVGAGI. CDR3 length: 13 residues. DNA of the CDR3: TGTGCCAGCAAGGAACAGGGGGCAGCCGAGCAGTACTTC. Translating it yields CASKEQGAAEQYF.

J is TRBJ1-1 and V is TRBV7-9, with TRBD1 identical over 7 bases. Looked up from germline, CDR1 is SEHNR and CDR2 is FQNEAQ (reference sequence). The CDR3 is 18 amino acids. V dropped 5 bases and J dropped 0; count of bases not matched to a gene: 15. The DNA for the CDR3 is TGTGCCAGCAGCCCACAGACCCGGACAGGTGAAATGAACACTGAAGCTTTCTTT. It codes for CASSPQTRTGEMNTEAFF.

Written as DNA, the CDR3 is TGTGCCAGCTCACGGACAGGGGGCTCTGCAGATACGCAGTATTTT. Translated, it gives CASSRTGGSADTQYF. The chain recombines TRBV18 with TRBJ2-3, with TRBD1 matching over 11 bases. Germline CDR1 KGHSH, CDR2 LQKENI. This CDR3 is 15 amino acids long. Germline trimming cut 4 bases from V and 4 bases from J; bases unmatched to any gene: 4.

This clone was observed a few times. The chain recombines TRBV5-1 with TRBJ1-4; 9 bases are shared with TRBD1. Trimming cost V 4 bases and J 8 bases; bases outside gene matches: 9. The germline gives CDR1 SGHRS, CDR2 YFSETQ. The CDR3 sequence is 15 residues long. Here the CDR3 reads CASSDTGTGNEKLFF. The CDR3 DNA reads TGCGCCAGCAGCGACACCGGGACAGGGAACGAAAAACTGTTTTTT.

The V and J genes are TRBV5-4 and TRBJ2-4, with a tentative D call TRBD1 (5 bases). V was pared by 4 bases and J by 7 bases, with 12 bases between. Germline-derived CDR1 and CDR2 are SGHNT and YYREEE (reference sequence). CDR3 length: 13 amino acids. In nucleotides, the CDR3 is TGTGCCAGCAGCGTGTCCCAGGGTAACATTCAGTACTTC. It specifies CASSVSQGNIQYF.

The V gene is TRBV6-5, the J gene TRBJ2-7; the match to TRBD2 covers 8 bases. Germline lookup yields CDR1 MNHEY and CDR2 SVGAGI. V gave up 0 bases and J gave up 4 bases; unmatched junction bases: 2. The CDR3 totals 14 residues. The chain's CDR3 is CASSYSAGVYEQYF. The CDR3 DNA reads as TGTGCCAGCAGTTACTCAGCGGGGGTATACGAGCAGTACTTC.

This clone was seen only once. The CDR3 sequence: CASSYARGRGGYGYTF. CDR3 nucleotides: TGTGCCAGCAGTTACGCCAGGGGGCGCGGGGGTTATGGCTACACCTTC. V and J are TRBV6-6 and TRBJ1-2; TRBD1 agrees at 8 bases. The germline V gene has CDR1 MNHNY and CDR2 SVGAGI (reference sequence). The CDR3 spans 16 residues. V lost 2 bases to trimming and J lost 5 bases; unmatched junction nucleotides: 10.

The chain uses TRBV7-2 and TRBJ2-5, with 7 bases aligning to TRBD1. The CDR3 sequence is 15 residues long. J gave up 6 bases and V 0 bases, and 7 bases lay outside the gene matches. CDR1 SGHTA and CDR2 FQGNSA come from the germline V gene. Here the CDR3 reads CASSLAERDSKTQYF. CDR3 bases: TGTGCCAGCAGCTTAGCGGAAAGGGACAGCAAGACCCAGTACTTC. Full variable domain (rest looked up from reference TRBV7-2 and TRBJ2-5): GAGVSQSPSNKVTEKGKDVELRCDPISGHTALYWYRQSLGQGLEFLIYFQGNSAPDKSGLPSDRFSAERTGGSVSTLTIQRTQQEDSAVYLCASSLAERDSKTQYFGPGTRLLVL.

In this sample, this clone turned up a few times. The J gene is TRBJ2-1, the V gene TRBV6-1, with D possibly being TRBD1 (5 bases). Looked up from germline, CDR1 is MNHNS and CDR2 is SASEGT. CDR3 length equals 17 residues. V was pared by 4 bases and J by 0 bases, with 16 bases between. The CDR3 sequence is CASSARMDISSYNEQFF. The CDR3 DNA is TGTGCCAGCAGTGCCCGGATGGACATTAGCTCCTACAATGAGCAGTTCTTC.

In this sample, this clone turned up a few times. The chain links TRBV19 to TRBJ1-2; no firm D call. The V end was cut by 3 bases, the J end by 5 bases, with 10 bases between. CDR1 and CDR2 from the germline V gene are LNHDA and SQIVND (reference sequence). This CDR3 has 13 amino acids. The CDR3 nucleotides read TGTGCCAGTAGTATCCTCTCGGGGTATGGCTACACCTTC. Encoded protein: CASSILSGYGYTF.

The rearrangement links TRBV30 to TRBJ1-6; the D gene is possibly TRBD1 (6 bases). The germline gives CDR1 GTSNPN, CDR2 SVGIG (reference sequence). The V and J ends lost 2 bases and 7 bases respectively, with 15 bases between them. CDR3 length: 15 residues. The CDR3: CAWSSEGGGNSPLHF. The CDR3 coding sequence is TGTGCCTGGAGTAGTGAGGGAGGGGGAAATTCACCCCTCCACTTT.

Note on this clone: One end of the junction varies from germline; a read error may be responsible. The V and J genes are TRBV7-7 and TRBJ2-3, with TRBD1 as a possible D gene (5 bases). This CDR3 comprises 14 residues. Looked up from germline, CDR1 is SSHAT and CDR2 is FNYEAQ (reference sequence). CDR3 protein: CASSLSAGFDTQYF. CDR3 nucleotides: TGTGCTAGCAGCTTAAGTGCAGGGTTTGATACGCAGTATTTT.

The genes are TRBV2 and TRBJ2-5, with TRBD2 as a possible D gene (6 bases). The length of the CDR3 is 13 residues. CDR1 is SNHLY, CDR2 FYNNEI, per germline. V was trimmed by 11 bases and J by 3 bases, leaving 16 bases between them. The CDR3 DNA reads as TGTGCCGGAGGGGCCTGGGTGGAAGAGACCCAGTACTTC. Its protein is CAGGAWVEETQYF. The complete variable domain, with remaining parts taken from reference TRBV2 and TRBJ2-5, reads EPEVTQTPSHQVTQMGQEVILRCVPISNHLYFYWYRQILGQKVEFLVSFYNNEISEKSEIFDDQFSVERPDGSNFTLKIRSTKLEDSAMYFCAGGAWVEETQYFGPGTRLLVL.

The V gene is TRBV10-3, the J gene TRBJ1-2; D gene ambiguous. CDR3 length: 13 residues. CDR1 ENHRY and CDR2 SYGVKD come from the germline V gene. Deletions cut 0 bases from V and 7 bases from J, with 9 bases between. CDR3 nucleotides: TGTGCCATCAGTGAGTCTCAGTCTAGTGGCTACACCTTC. This gives the protein CAISESQSSGYTF.

V is TRBV6-5 and J is TRBJ1-1; TRBD1 matches at 7 bases. The CDR3 has 13 residues. Per germline, CDR1 MNHEY and CDR2 SVGAGI. Losses at the gene ends were 10 bases for V and 0 bases for J; bases not matched to a gene: 5. The CDR3 loop is CATYRGLNTEAFF. The CDR3 DNA reads TGTGCCACCTACAGGGGATTGAACACTGAAGCTTTCTTT.

This clone was counted between two and nine times. CDR3 sequence (DNA): TGTGCCAGCAGCGAGCGACAGGGCATGAACACTGAAGCTTTCTTT. Amino acids: CASSERQGMNTEAFF. V and J are TRBV7-9 and TRBJ1-1; TRBD1 matches at 7 bases. With V trimmed by 5 bases and J by 0 bases, 6 bases remained unmatched. The CDR3 loop spans 15 amino acids. CDR1 and CDR2 from the germline V gene are SEHNR and FQNEAQ (reference sequence).

This chain links TRBV6-5 with TRBJ1-1, with D tentatively TRBD1 (5 bases). V was clipped by 7 bases and J by 0 bases, with 12 bases between them. This CDR3 is 14 amino acids long. In germline, CDR1 is MNHEY, CDR2 SVGAGI. CDR3 amino acids: CASTNGGMNTEAFF. In DNA, the CDR3 is TGTGCCAGCACGAACGGGGGGATGAACACTGAAGCTTTCTTT.

V gene TRBV20-1 combines with J gene TRBJ1-2, with D perhaps matching TRBD1 (6 bases). V was trimmed by 6 bases and J by 5 bases, leaving 10 bases between them. CDR1 and CDR2 from the germline V gene are DFQATT and SNEGSKA (reference sequence). This CDR3 has 11 amino acids. The CDR3 is CSAITGYGYTF. DNA for the CDR3: TGCAGTGCAATCACAGGGTATGGCTACACCTTC.

The chain has TRBV7-2 and TRBJ2-5; 8 bases line up with TRBD2. Germline loops: CDR1 SGHTA, CDR2 FQGNSA. V dropped 1 base and J dropped 5; count of bases not matched to a gene: 9. This CDR3 region has 16 residues. This CDR3 is CASSLGDGGAYETQYF. The CDR3 nucleotides read TGTGCCAGCAGCTTAGGGGACGGGGGGGCCTATGAGACCCAGTACTTC.

CDR3 bases: TGTGCCAGCAGCAGACGACAGCTTATAAGCGAGCAGTACTTC. Translating it yields CASSRRQLISEQYF. The chain is built from TRBV5-6 and TRBJ2-7; D might be TRBD1 (5 bases). This CDR3 is built from 14 residues. Trimming shortened V by 4 bases and J by 6 bases, and 17 bases separated the two germline ends. Germline-derived CDR1 and CDR2 are SGHDT and YYEEEE.